Listed here are 15 T cell receptor beta chains from one sample, sequenced in a study of siplizumab effects on memory and regulatory T cells. Sequencing was performed with immunoSEQ multiplex PCR; in TCRdb, only in-frame clones are kept and a portion is missing. The repertoire includes more than 85,000 clones, about 90% of them detected once, and roughly 15% sits in the top ten. The sequenced material came from CD4+ T cells sorted from blood. The receptor set was obtained from a human donor in good health.

This sequence joins TRBV7-2 and TRBJ1-1; TRBD1 agrees at 11 bases. J was trimmed by 2 bases and V by 0 bases; bases with no gene match: 5. Germline lookup yields CDR1 SGHTA and CDR2 FQGNSA. CDR3 length: 17 residues. The CDR3 DNA sequence: TGTGCCAGCAGCTTAGCGGGGACAGGGGGACTCAACACTGAAGCTTTCTTT. This sequence encodes CASSLAGTGGLNTEAFF.

The chain is built from TRBV6-6 and TRBJ1-3; D unclear. With 2 bases removed from V and 0 bases from J, the gap between germline ends came to 5 bases. The CDR3 covers 14 residues. The germline V gene encodes CDR1 MNHNY and CDR2 SVGAGI (reference sequence). The CDR3 is CASSYEPSGNTIYF. In DNA form, the CDR3 reads TGTGCCAGCAGTTACGAACCCTCTGGAAACACCATATATTTT.

In its sample, this clone was seen once. CDR3 residues: CASSSGTGTNEQFF. CDR3 DNA sequence: TGTGCCAGCAGTTCCGGGACAGGGACCAATGAGCAGTTCTTC. The chain is built from TRBV6-5 and TRBJ2-1; 9 bases map to TRBD1. V lost 4 bases and J lost 6; bases outside the gene matches: 4. The germline V gene has CDR1 MNHEY and CDR2 SVGAGI. The CDR3 runs to 14 residues.

In this sample, this clone turned up once. The chain links TRBV9 to TRBJ1-3; D unresolved. Germline V gene data show CDR1 as SGDLS and CDR2 as YYNGEE. Trimming pared 4 bases from V and 4 bases from J, leaving 12 bases between. The CDR3 runs 14 residues. The CDR3 loop reads CASSQTSSGNTIYF. In DNA, the CDR3 is TGTGCCAGCAGCCAAACATCCTCGGGAAACACCATATATTTT.

V and J are TRBV7-9 and TRBJ2-5, with D unclear. The V end was cut by 2 bases, the J end by 1 base, with 8 bases between. The CDR3 spans 14 residues. CDR1 is SEHNR, CDR2 FQNEAQ, per germline (reference sequence). CDR3 region: CASSLLQFQETQYF. CDR3 DNA sequence: TGTGCCAGCAGCTTATTGCAGTTCCAAGAGACCCAGTACTTC.

For the CDR3, the DNA is TGTGCCAGCAGCCCACACCCCGGGCTTAGCGGCACCGGGGAGCTGTTTTTT. Encoded protein: CASSPHPGLSGTGELFF. The chain links TRBV9 to TRBJ2-2; a weak D match, TRBD2 (6 bases). Looked up from germline, CDR1 is SGDLS and CDR2 is YYNGEE. CDR3 length equals 17 residues. V lost 4 bases and J lost 4, with 20 bases in between.

The rearrangement links TRBV2 to TRBJ1-2, with D perhaps TRBD1 (6 bases). The CDR3 sequence is 13 residues long. Deletions cut 5 bases from V and 4 bases from J, with 11 bases between. CDR1 and CDR2 (germline): SNHLY, FYNNEI. This CDR3 is CASSIQTGYGYTF. For the CDR3, the DNA is TGTGCCAGCAGTATCCAGACAGGCTATGGCTACACCTTC.

The chain couples TRBV6-4 to TRBJ2-3; the D gene is possibly TRBD1 (6 bases). The CDR3 is 14 residues long. Germline CDR1 and CDR2: MRHNA and SNTAGT. Trimming stripped 2 bases from V and 4 bases from J, with 10 bases between. Here the CDR3 DNA reads TGTGCCAGCAGTGACAGGGGGATTGCAGATACGCAGTATTTT. Protein sequence: CASSDRGIADTQYF.

The CDR3 loop reads CASSRGNRETQYF. Here the CDR3 DNA reads TGTGCCAGCAGTAGAGGGAATAGGGAGACCCAGTACTTC. This chain joins TRBV2 and TRBJ2-5, with D maybe TRBD2 (5 bases). V was shortened by 5 bases and J by 5 bases, with 12 bases between the two germline ends. Looked up from germline, CDR1 is SNHLY and CDR2 is FYNNEI. The CDR3 spans 13 residues. Full variable domain (remainder filled in from reference TRBV2 and TRBJ2-5): EPEVTQTPSHQVTQMGQEVILRCVPISNHLYFYWYRQILGQKVEFLVSFYNNEISEKSEIFDDQFSVERPDGSNFTLKIRSTKLEDSAMYFCASSRGNRETQYFGPGTRLLVL.

This clone has just a few counts. The rearrangement joins TRBV28 to TRBJ2-1; TRBD1 matches at 10 bases. The length of the CDR3 is 16 residues. Germline CDR1 MDHEN, CDR2 SYDVKM. The junction had 14 bases not matched to a gene; V was cut back by 6 bases and J by 9 bases. The CDR3 spells CASRPNPGTGDPEQFF. The CDR3 region has the DNA TGTGCCAGCAGGCCCAACCCCGGGACAGGGGATCCTGAGCAGTTCTTC.

This clone occurred once. The rearrangement links TRBV18 to TRBJ1-2; D is undetermined. The V gene's germline CDR1 is KGHSH and CDR2 LQKENI. V lost 6 bases and J lost 1, with 9 bases in between. The CDR3 runs to 13 residues. The CDR3 protein is CASSTTDNYGYTF. CDR3 bases: TGTGCCAGCTCCACCACCGATAACTATGGCTACACCTTC. Combining the CDR3 with reference TRBV18 and TRBJ1-2 gives the whole variable domain NAGVMQNPRHLVRRRGQEARLRCSPMKGHSHVYWYRQLPEEGLKFMVYLQKENIIDESGMPKERFSAEFPKEGPSILRIQQVVRGDSAAYFCASSTTDNYGYTFGSGTRLTVV.

The chain recombines TRBV15 with TRBJ2-2; 8 nucleotides line up with TRBD1. The CDR3 sequence is 14 residues long. Germline CDR1 is LNHNV and CDR2 is YYDKDF (reference sequence). V shed 3 bases, J shed 5 bases, and the junction held 2 bases outside the gene matches. This chain's CDR3 is CATSRTGVTGELFF. CDR3 nucleotide sequence: TGTGCCACCAGCAGGACAGGGGTAACCGGGGAGCTGTTTTTT.

The gene calls are TRBV7-9 and TRBJ1-6, with D maybe TRBD1 (5 bases). Germline CDR1 is SEHNR and CDR2 is FQNEAQ (reference sequence). V gave up 5 bases and J gave up 6 bases, with 11 bases separating them. This CDR3 is built from 14 residues. The CDR3 is CASSQGRLNSPLHF. The CDR3 DNA sequence: TGTGCCAGCAGCCAGGGACGCCTTAATTCACCCCTCCACTTT.

The CDR3 loop reads CASSLSGGGETYEQYF. In DNA, the CDR3 is TGTGCCAGCAGCTTGTCTGGCGGAGGGGAAACCTACGAGCAGTACTTC. The genes are TRBV5-4 and TRBJ2-7; D is perhaps TRBD2 (6 bases). Germline V gene lookup returns CDR1 SGHNT and CDR2 YYREEE (reference sequence). The ends were cut back, 1 base at V and 2 bases at J, with 16 bases in the middle. The CDR3 has 16 amino acids.

The rearrangement uses TRBV19 and TRBJ2-6, with D unclear. The ends were cut back, 3 bases at V and 0 bases at J, with 12 bases in the middle. CDR3 length: 17 amino acids. Per germline, CDR1 LNHDA and CDR2 SQIVND (reference sequence). CDR3 sequence reads: CASSIRSPGSGANVLTF. Here the CDR3 DNA reads TGTGCCAGTAGTATCAGGAGCCCAGGCTCTGGGGCCAACGTCCTGACTTTC.